The 27 T cell receptor beta chains in this list originate from one sample, sequenced in a study of CD8 T cells in ankylosing spondylitis. Study conclusions and caveats: Blood of patients with ankylosing spondylitis appeared to be characterized by a TCR beta motif of eight highly homologous variants.

TCRdb re-called the 5' RACE reads with MiXCR, one entry per CDR3 protein. In the table there are roughly 700,000 distinct CDR3 sequences, around 17% of which are singletons. Their antigens remain unidentified. The material sequenced was blood, either unsorted or a sorted T cell fraction (not recorded which). The receptors here all came from a male donor with ankylosing spondylitis.

The rearrangement joins TRBV20-1 to TRBJ2-2; possibly TRBD2 for D (5 bases). CDR1 is DFQATT and CDR2 is SNEGSKA in the germline V gene (reference sequence). V shed 5 bases and J shed 5 bases, with 15 bases lying between them. The CDR3 covers 14 residues. The CDR3 loop is CSAHRGSGTGELFF. The DNA of the CDR3 is TGCAGTGCTCATCGAGGGAGTGGGACCGGGGAGCTGTTTTTT.

The chain joins TRBV19 to TRBJ2-1; 7 bases map to TRBD2. The ends lost 3 bases at V and 7 bases at J; junction bases unmatched: 12. Germline V gives CDR1 LNHDA, CDR2 SQIVND (reference sequence). The CDR3 has 16 amino acids. The CDR3: CASSISPRGVRNEQFF. In DNA, the CDR3 is TGTGCCAGTAGTATTTCCCCCCGGGGGGTTAGGAATGAGCAGTTCTTC. The full variable domain, completed using reference TRBV19 and TRBJ2-1, is DGGITQSPKYLFRKEGQNVTLSCEQNLNHDAMYWYRQDPGQGLRLIYYSQIVNDFQKGDIAEGYSVSREKKESFPLTVTSAQKNPTAFYLCASSISPRGVRNEQFFGPGTRLTVL.

The chain links TRBV5-1 to TRBJ1-1; 7 positions agree with TRBD1. CDR3 length: 15 amino acids. Germline V CDR1 and CDR2: SGHRS, YFSETQ. V lost 6 bases to trimming and J lost 6 bases; unmatched junction nucleotides: 14. The CDR3 is CASKNRTGQGPEAFF. The CDR3 nucleotides are TGCGCCAGCAAGAACCGGACAGGCCAAGGGCCTGAAGCTTTCTTT.

This chain uses TRBV20-1 with TRBJ2-3; D may be TRBD2 (6 bases). Trimming removed 6 bases at V and 1 base at J, with 17 bases between. Germline V lookup: CDR1 DFQATT, CDR2 SNEGSKA (reference sequence). The CDR3 contains 15 residues. The chain's CDR3 is CSALGTPWGTDTQYF. CDR3 nucleotides: TGCAGTGCCCTGGGGACTCCTTGGGGCACAGATACGCAGTATTTT.

This clonotype showed up just a few times. V is TRBV20-1 and J is TRBJ2-1; 7 nucleotides match TRBD2. V dropped 0 bases and J dropped 2; count of bases not matched to a gene: 7. Germline lookup yields CDR1 DFQATT and CDR2 SNEGSKA (reference sequence). The CDR3 totals 16 residues. The CDR3 region is CSARDPSGNAYNEQFF. CDR3 DNA: TGCAGTGCTAGAGATCCCAGCGGGAACGCCTACAATGAGCAGTTCTTC.

J is TRBJ1-1 and V is TRBV6-2 or TRBV6-3; D unresolved. V lost 2 bases to trimming and J lost 9 bases, with 13 bases between them. The CDR3 sequence is 13 residues long. In germline, CDR1 is MNHEY, CDR2 SVGEGT. The CDR3 loop is CASSYDANRQAFF. The CDR3 DNA reads TGTGCCAGCAGTTACGACGCAAACCGGCAAGCTTTCTTT.

This clonotype was counted a few times. V gene TRBV4-2 combines with J gene TRBJ2-2, with TRBD2 identical over 8 bases. Germline V gene data show CDR1 as LGHNA and CDR2 as YNFKEQ. After removal of 10 bases from V and 5 bases from J, the junction contained 12 bases not matched to a gene. The CDR3 has 15 amino acids. Written as DNA, the CDR3 is TGTGCCACTTCACCCCGAGCGGGAGAGACCGGGGAGCTGTTTTTT. Protein sequence: CATSPRAGETGELFF.

The chain carries TRBV4-1 and TRBJ2-5, with D possibly being TRBD2 (6 bases). The CDR3 is 15 amino acids. V shed 1 base and J shed 3 bases, with 12 bases lying between them. In germline, CDR1 is MGHRA, CDR2 YSYEKL. CDR3 nucleotide sequence: TGCGCCAGCAGCCAAGTAGGAGGGGCCGAAGAGACCCAGTACTTC. It is translated as CASSQVGGAEETQYF.

The V call is TRBV5-1, the J call TRBJ2-3; TRBD1 aligns across 12 bases. CDR3 length equals 18 residues. V trimming: 5 bases; J trimming: 2 bases; junction bases outside the gene matches: 12. Germline lookup yields CDR1 SGHRS and CDR2 YFSETQ. The DNA for the CDR3 is TGCGCCAGCAGAACCGGGACAGGGGGCCTGGGGGTCACAGATACGCAGTATTTT. Translated: CASRTGTGGLGVTDTQYF.

The V call is TRBV18, the J call TRBJ1-6; D gene unclear. The CDR3 has 16 amino acids. Germline V gene sequence: CDR1 KGHSH, CDR2 LQKENI. The germline V and J ends were trimmed by 3 bases and 6 bases, with 15 bases remaining between them. CDR3 sequence reads: CASSPQAGMANSPLHF. The CDR3 DNA reads TGTGCCAGCTCACCCCAGGCGGGAATGGCTAATTCACCCCTCCACTTT.

In its sample, this clonotype was seen many times. V and J are TRBV5-1 and TRBJ1-5; the D is unclear. Trimming shortened V by 3 bases and J by 3 bases, and 7 bases separated the two germline ends. Germline values: CDR1 SGHRS, CDR2 YFSETQ. CDR3 size: 13 residues. This CDR3 reads CASSSTPNQPQHF. Here the CDR3 DNA reads TGCGCCAGCAGCTCAACCCCCAATCAGCCCCAGCATTTT.

The chain carries TRBV12-3 or TRBV12-4 and TRBJ2-5; D might be TRBD2 (6 bases). Between the trimmed V and J ends, which lost 4 bases and 0 bases, there was a span of 12 bases. The CDR3 runs to 15 residues. CDR3 sequence (DNA): TGTGCCAGCAGTTGGAGGGACGGTTACCAAGAGACCCAGTACTTC. Residues: CASSWRDGYQETQYF.

The chain carries TRBV20-1 and TRBJ2-3; the match to TRBD1 covers 8 bases. The CDR3 has 15 amino acids. Germline CDR1 reads DFQATT; CDR2 reads SNEGSKA (reference sequence). V dropped 1 base and J dropped 2; count of bases not matched to a gene: 5. The DNA for the CDR3 is TGCAGTGCTAGAGGCCGGGACAGGATCACAGATACGCAGTATTTT. This encodes CSARGRDRITDTQYF.

The V gene is TRBV20-1, the J gene TRBJ2-2; 13 bases agree with TRBD2. J lost 5 bases, V lost 1 base, and 1 base had no gene match. Germline V gene sequence: CDR1 DFQATT, CDR2 SNEGSKA (reference sequence). This CDR3 has 15 residues. The CDR3 DNA reads as TGCAGTGCTAGAGGACTAGCGGGAGGTACCGGGGAGCTGTTTTTT. Translated, it gives CSARGLAGGTGELFF.

The rearrangement joins TRBV20-1 to TRBJ1-1, with D unclear. V lost 6 bases and J lost 0, with 14 bases in between. Germline loops: CDR1 DFQATT, CDR2 SNEGSKA (reference sequence). CDR3 size: 14 residues. CDR3 nucleotides: TGCAGTGCCGCATCGCGGGAACTGAACACTGAAGCTTTCTTT. Translated, it gives CSAASRELNTEAFF.

This chain uses TRBV2 with TRBJ2-1; 8 bases line up with TRBD1. Trimming at V came to 4 bases and at J to 0 bases, leaving 5 bases not matched to a gene. Germline V gene data show CDR1 as SNHLY and CDR2 as FYNNEI. The CDR3 totals 16 residues. CDR3 amino acids: CASSVTGAHSYNEQFF. The CDR3 region has the DNA TGTGCCAGCAGTGTGACAGGGGCGCACTCCTACAATGAGCAGTTCTTC.

The CDR3 sequence: CSARVRTGRYFTEAFF. The CDR3 region has the DNA TGCAGTGCTAGAGTGCGGACAGGGCGGTATTTCACTGAAGCTTTCTTT. The V call is TRBV20-1, the J call TRBJ1-1; TRBD1 matches 8 bases. V shed 1 base, J shed 4 bases, and the junction held 11 bases outside the gene matches. The CDR3 is 16 residues long. Germline-derived CDR1 and CDR2 are DFQATT and SNEGSKA (reference sequence).

V and J are TRBV3-1 and TRBJ2-1; D uncertain. V was pared by 1 base and J by 10 bases, with 8 bases between. Germline values: CDR1 LGHDT, CDR2 YNNKEL (reference sequence). The CDR3 is 12 residues long. The CDR3 coding sequence is TGTGCCAGCAGCCAAGCTATCCAGGAGCAGTTCTTC. This sequence encodes CASSQAIQEQFF.

V is TRBV4-1 and J is TRBJ2-5; 9 bases align to TRBD1. The CDR3 length is 17 residues. Germline trimming cut 0 bases from V and 5 bases from J; bases unmatched to any gene: 10. The germline gives CDR1 MGHRA, CDR2 YSYEKL. The CDR3 reads CASSQEEGDRARETQYF. CDR3 nucleotides: TGCGCCAGCAGCCAAGAGGAGGGGGACAGGGCCCGGGAGACCCAGTACTTC.

This clonotype was seen a handful of times. This rearrangement joins TRBV6-5 to TRBJ1-2; a possible D gene is TRBD1 (5 bases). CDR3 length: 16 amino acids. Trimming removed 4 bases at V and 4 bases at J, with 19 bases between. Germline values: CDR1 MNHEY, CDR2 SVGAGI. The CDR3 region is CASSSTGRRGGYGYTF. CDR3 nucleotides: TGTGCCAGCAGTTCCACGGGGCGACGGGGGGGCTATGGCTACACCTTC.

This clonotype was recorded a few times. CDR3 DNA: TGTGCCAGCAGCTCCGGGACAGGGATCAATCAGCCCCAGCATTTT. Translating gives CASSSGTGINQPQHF. This chain joins TRBV7-2 and TRBJ1-5; 9 bases align to TRBD1. Losses at the gene ends were 4 bases for V and 3 bases for J; bases not matched to a gene: 4. CDR1 and CDR2 (germline): SGHTA, FQGNSA. CDR3 length equals 15 residues.

The chain is built from TRBV12-3 or TRBV12-4 and TRBJ1-5; D unresolved. CDR3 length: 16 residues. Deletions cut 0 bases from V and 2 bases from J, with 11 bases between. Here the CDR3 reads CASSLAWRVGNQPQHF. CDR3 bases: TGTGCCAGCAGTTTAGCGTGGAGGGTTGGCAATCAGCCCCAGCATTTT.

Turning to this clonotype: The junction shows a germline mismatch at one end, possibly a read error. The chain employs TRBV3-1 and TRBJ1-6; TRBD1 is a possible D gene (5 bases). Germline V gene sequence: CDR1 LGHDT, CDR2 YNNKEL (reference sequence). The CDR3 contains 17 residues. CDR3 nucleotides: TGTGCCAGCAGCCAAGAGTGGGCGAGGACCAGGGATTCGCCCCTCCACTTT. Residues: CASSQEWARTRDSPLHF.

The chain has TRBV28 and TRBJ2-7; the match to TRBD1 covers 8 bases. Trimming at V came to 7 bases and at J to 0 bases, leaving 8 bases not matched to a gene. Germline CDR1 MDHEN, CDR2 SYDVKM. The length of the CDR3 is 15 residues. The CDR3 coding sequence is TGTGCCAGCATCGGGACAGGTGGTCCCTCCTACGAGCAGTACTTC. It translates to CASIGTGGPSYEQYF.

The gene calls are TRBV6-1 and TRBJ1-4; TRBD1 matches 8 bases. The length of the CDR3 is 17 residues. Germline V gene sequence: CDR1 MNHNS, CDR2 SASEGT. Trimming at V came to 5 bases and at J to 3 bases, leaving 11 bases not matched to a gene. CDR3 residues: CASSRSGQAGANEKLFF. CDR3 DNA sequence: TGTGCCAGCAGTCGATCGGGACAGGCCGGGGCTAATGAAAAACTGTTTTTT.

In this sample, this clonotype turned up many times. This sequence joins TRBV5-1 and TRBJ2-7, with TRBD1 identical over 9 bases. Germline V gives CDR1 SGHRS, CDR2 YFSETQ. J was trimmed by 2 bases and V by 3 bases; bases with no gene match: 18. The CDR3 contains 19 residues. CDR3 region: CASSSTGGERLTNPYEQYF. The CDR3 DNA reads as TGCGCCAGCAGCTCAACAGGGGGCGAAAGACTTACGAACCCCTACGAGCAGTACTTC.

The rearrangement uses TRBV6-1 and TRBJ1-2; no definite D call. V gave up 6 bases and J gave up 1 base, with 21 bases separating them. In germline, CDR1 is MNHNS, CDR2 SASEGT. The CDR3 length is 17 residues. Here the CDR3 reads CASSPSMGSRYNYGYTF. The CDR3 DNA follows: TGTGCCAGCAGCCCCAGTATGGGGTCCCGCTATAACTATGGCTACACCTTC.